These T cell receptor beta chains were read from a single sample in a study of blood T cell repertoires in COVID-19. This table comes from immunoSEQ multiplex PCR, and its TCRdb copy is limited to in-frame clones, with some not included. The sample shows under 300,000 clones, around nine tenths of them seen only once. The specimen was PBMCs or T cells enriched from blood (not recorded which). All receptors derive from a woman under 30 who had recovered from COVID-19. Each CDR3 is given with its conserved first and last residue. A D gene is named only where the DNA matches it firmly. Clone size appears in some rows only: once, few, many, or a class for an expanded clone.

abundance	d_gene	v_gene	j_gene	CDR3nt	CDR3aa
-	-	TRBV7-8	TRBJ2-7	TGTGCCAGCAGCTTACGCGGGCAGTCCTACGAGCAGTACTTC	CASSLRGQSYEQYF
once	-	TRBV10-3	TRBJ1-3	TGTGCCATCAGTGAAGGCCAGGGGATTTCTGGAAACACCATATATTTT	CAISEGQGISGNTIYF
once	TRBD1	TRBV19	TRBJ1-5	TGTGCCAGTACCAAGGACAGGGATGGGTACCAGCCCCAGCATTTT	CASTKDRDGYQPQHF
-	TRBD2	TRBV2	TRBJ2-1	TGTGCCAGCAGCCCGACTAGCGGAAACTACAATGAGCAGTTCTTC	CASSPTSGNYNEQFF
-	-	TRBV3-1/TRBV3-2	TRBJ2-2	TGTGCCAGCAGCCAAGATATCGTGGGGGAGCTGTTTTTT	CASSQDIVGELFF
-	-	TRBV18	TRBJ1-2	TGTGCCAGCTCACCAACCCCAGGGTTTGACGGCTACACCTTC	CASSPTPGFDGYTF
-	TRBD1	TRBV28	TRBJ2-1	TGTGCCAGCAGGACGACAGGGGAGCCCTCCTACAATGAGCAGTTCTTC	CASRTTGEPSYNEQFF
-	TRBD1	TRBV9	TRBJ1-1	TGTGCCAGCAACTTAGAAGGGGACAGGGTCGAAGCTTTCTTT	CASNLEGDRVEAFF
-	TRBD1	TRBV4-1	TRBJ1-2	TGCGCCAGCAGCCAAGCCTCGGGACAGGGCTACGGCTACATCTTC	CASSQASGQGYGYIF
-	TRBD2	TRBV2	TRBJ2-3	TGTGCCAGCAGGCCTAGCGGGGGTCTCGATACGCAGTATTTT	CASRPSGGLDTQYF
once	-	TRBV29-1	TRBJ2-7	TGCAGCGTTGCGGCAGGGCGCTACGAGCAGTACTTC	CSVAAGRYEQYF
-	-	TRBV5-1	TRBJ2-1	TGCGCCAGCAGCTTGGGTAGCGGAATCTATTCCGATGAGCAGTTCTTC	CASSLGSGIYSDEQFF
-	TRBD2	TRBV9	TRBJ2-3	TGTGCCAGCAGTAGCGGGGGAGCCACAGATACGCAGTATTTT	CASSSGGATDTQYF
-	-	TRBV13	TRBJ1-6	TGTGCCAGCAACCTCGGCCCGGGGTCCTATAATTCACCCCTCCACTTT	CASNLGPGSYNSPLHF
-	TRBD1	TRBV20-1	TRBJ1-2	TGCAGTGCTAGTGAGAGAAGTACCGAGAGGGGGCACTATGGCTACACCTTC	CSASERSTERGHYGYTF
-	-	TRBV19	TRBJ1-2	TGTGCCAGTAGCCCGAGTGTCTTCTATGGCTACACCTTC	CASSPSVFYGYTF
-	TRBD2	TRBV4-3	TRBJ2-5	TGCGCCAGCAGCCACTGGACTAGCGGGGGTCTTGGGACCCAGTACTTC	CASSHWTSGGLGTQYF
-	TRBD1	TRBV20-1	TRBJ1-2	TGCAGTGCTAGTGGGGACAGGGGCAACTATGGCTACACCTTC	CSASGDRGNYGYTF
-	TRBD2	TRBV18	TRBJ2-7	TGTGCCAGCTCACCACGGCGGGAGACGTCCTACGAGCAGTACTTC	CASSPRRETSYEQYF
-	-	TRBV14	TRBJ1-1	TGTGCCAGCAGCCCCTTGCGGAGCATGAACACTGAAGCTTTCTTT	CASSPLRSMNTEAFF
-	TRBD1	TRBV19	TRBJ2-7	TGTGCCAGTAGCGCACAGGGACAGATTTACGAGCAGTACTTC	CASSAQGQIYEQYF
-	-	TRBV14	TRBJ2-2	TGTGCCAGCAGCCTCTTCCCCGGCGGCACCGGGGAGCTGTTTTTT	CASSLFPGGTGELFF
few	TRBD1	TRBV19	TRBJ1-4	TGTGCCAGTAGCCCGGCCAGAAAACAGGGGAATGAAAAACTGTTTTTT	CASSPARKQGNEKLFF
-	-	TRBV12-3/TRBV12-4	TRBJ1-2	TGTGCCAGCAGTTTAATCAGGGAAGGTGGCTACACCTTC	CASSLIREGGYTF
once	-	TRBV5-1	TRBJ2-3	TGCGCCAGTGCCTCAGGGTGGACAGCTAGCACAGATACGCAGTATTTT	CASASGWTASTDTQYF
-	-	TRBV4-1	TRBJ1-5	TGCGCCAGCAGCCAAGAAGGCGGGGACCAGCCCCAGCATTTT	CASSQEGGDQPQHF
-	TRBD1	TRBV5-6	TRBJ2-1	TGTGCCAGCAGCTTGGATCAGGGGGAGATATACAATGAGCAGTTCTTC	CASSLDQGEIYNEQFF
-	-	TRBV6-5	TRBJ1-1	TGTGCCAGCAGCCCGCCCGCGGTTGAAGCTTTCTTT	CASSPPAVEAFF
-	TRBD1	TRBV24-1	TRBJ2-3	TGTGCCACCAGTGATTTGGGGACAGGATCCACAGATACGCAGTATTTT	CATSDLGTGSTDTQYF
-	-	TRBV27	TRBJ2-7	TGTGCCAGCAGTCAGGCTCCGGGGTTAATCTACGAGCAGTACTTC	CASSQAPGLIYEQYF
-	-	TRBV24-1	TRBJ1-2	TGTGCCACCAGTGATTTCAGTGGCTACACCTTC	CATSDFSGYTF
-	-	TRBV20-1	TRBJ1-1	TGCAGTGCTAGTGGGGGGGGGAACACTGAAGCTTTCTTT	CSASGGGNTEAFF
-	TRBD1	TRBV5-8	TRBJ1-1	TGTGCCAGCAGCTTGGGGGACAGCCGAGCTTTTATAGCTTTCTTT	CASSLGDSRAFIAFF
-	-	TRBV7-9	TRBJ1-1	TGTGCCAGCAGCCCGCCTGCGCCGACAAGGAACACTGAAGCTTTCTTT	CASSPPAPTRNTEAFF
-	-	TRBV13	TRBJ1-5	TGTGCCAGCAGCTTAGGGGCGCGGGGTCAGCCCCAGCATTTT	CASSLGARGQPQHF
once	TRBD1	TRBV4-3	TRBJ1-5	TGCGCCAGCAGCCAAGATACCAGGGGGAGGAATCAGCCCCAGCATTTT	CASSQDTRGRNQPQHF
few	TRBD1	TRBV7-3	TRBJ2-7	TGTGCCAGCAGCTCCGGGACAGGGGGCTACGAGCAGTACTTC	CASSSGTGGYEQYF
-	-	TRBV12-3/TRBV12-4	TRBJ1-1	TGTGCCAGCACACCTACAAGCGTCGGTGAAGCTTTCTTT	CASTPTSVGEAFF
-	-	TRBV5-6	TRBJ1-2	TGTGCCAGCAGCTTGATCCAGAGGGTAATGAGCTACACCTTC	CASSLIQRVMSYTF
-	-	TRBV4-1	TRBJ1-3	TGCGCCAGCAACCCTTCCGGGGCGCGGGGTGGAAACACCATATATTTT	CASNPSGARGGNTIYF
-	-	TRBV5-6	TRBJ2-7	TGTGCCAGCAGCTTGCACAGGGATTCCTACGAGCAGTACTTC	CASSLHRDSYEQYF
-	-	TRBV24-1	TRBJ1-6	TGTGCCACCAGTGATCAAACAGGGTCACCCCTCCACTTT	CATSDQTGSPLHF
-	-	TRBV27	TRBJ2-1	TGTGCCAGCAGTCCCCCAAACTCCTACAATGAGCAGTTCTTC	CASSPPNSYNEQFF
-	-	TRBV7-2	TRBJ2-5	TGTGCCAGCAGCTCCACAGCTATAGAGACCCAGTACTTC	CASSSTAIETQYF
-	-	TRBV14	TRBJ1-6	TGTGCCAGCAGCTCGGACATCAGGTCACCCCTCCACTTT	CASSSDIRSPLHF
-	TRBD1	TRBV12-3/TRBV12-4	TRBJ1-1	TGTGCCAGCAGAACCGGGACAGGGGGTTCGGCTTTCTTT	CASRTGTGGSAFF
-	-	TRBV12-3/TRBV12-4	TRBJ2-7	TGTGCCAGCAAGACAGGCTACGAGCAGTACTTC	CASKTGYEQYF
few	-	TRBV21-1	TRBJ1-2	TGTGCCAGCAGCAACCACATCTATGGCTACACCTTC	CASSNHIYGYTF
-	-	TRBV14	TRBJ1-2	TGTGCCAGCAGCCAAGATCGGGGAGGTAACTATGGCTACACCTTC	CASSQDRGGNYGYTF
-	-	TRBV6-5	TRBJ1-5	TGTGCCAGCACCCCCGGGGAGGGGTTGGATCAGCCCCAGCATTTT	CASTPGEGLDQPQHF
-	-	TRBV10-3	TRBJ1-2	TGTGCCATCAGTGAGGCAGACCGAGGCTATGGCTACACCTTC	CAISEADRGYGYTF
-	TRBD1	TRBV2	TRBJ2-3	TGTGCCAGCTCCCCCCCGGGACAGGCAGCCGGGGGTACGCAGTATTTT	CASSPPGQAAGGTQYF
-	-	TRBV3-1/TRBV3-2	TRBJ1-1	TGTGCCAGCAGCCAACGGGGGGACGCTTTCTTT	CASSQRGDAFF
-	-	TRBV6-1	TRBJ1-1	TGTGCCAGCAGTGAGGGACGTGGGAGGACTGAAGCTTTCTTT	CASSEGRGRTEAFF
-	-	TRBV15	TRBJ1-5	TGTGCCACCAGCGGACAGAGAAACAATCAGCCCCAGCATTTT	CATSGQRNNQPQHF
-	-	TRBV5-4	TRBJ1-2	TGTGCCAGCAGCTGGGGGACAGGCTACACCTTC	CASSWGTGYTF
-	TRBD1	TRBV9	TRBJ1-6	TGTGCCAGCAGCGCCGGGACAGGGCCTTCACCCCTCCACTTT	CASSAGTGPSPLHF
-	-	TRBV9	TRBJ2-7	TGTGCCAGCAGCACCCGGCCTACAGGTTACGAGCAGTACTTC	CASSTRPTGYEQYF
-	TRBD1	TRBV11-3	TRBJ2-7	TGTGCCAGCAGCATACAGGGGGACGAGCAGTACTTC	CASSIQGDEQYF
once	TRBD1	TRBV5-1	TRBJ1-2	TGCGCCAGCAGCTTGGTTGACAGGGGTGTAGGGGTCTATGGCTACACCTTC	CASSLVDRGVGVYGYTF